This TCR beta chain was found in a study of CD8 T cells in ankylosing spondylitis. The study, taken as a whole, reports: Disease-associated clones were reportedly significantly overrepresented in matched ankylosing spondylitis synovial fluid.

MiXCR was run by TCRdb on the 5' RACE reads, yielding one entry per CDR3 protein. The profile shows hundreds of thousands of distinct CDR3 sequences, roughly 20% of them singletons. Comment on this clonotype: Its matching antigen is unknown.

CDR3 size: 12 residues. Germline V gene sequence: CDR1 MNHNY, CDR2 SVGAGI (reference sequence). The germline V and J ends were trimmed by 5 bases and 9 bases, with 11 bases remaining between them. V and J are TRBV6-6 and TRBJ2-1; weak D call: TRBD2 (6 bases). What was sequenced was blood, either unsorted or a sorted T cell fraction (not recorded which). This TCR came from a female donor with ankylosing spondylitis or in good health (not recorded which). The CDR3 DNA follows: TGTGCCAGCAGTGTTCGACTAGGTGAGCAGTTCTTC. This sequence encodes CASSVRLGEQFF.